Listed below are T cell receptor beta chains from one sample, sequenced in a study of tumor-infiltrating lymphocytes in primary liver carcinoma. Each CDR3 protein gets one entry after TCRdb re-called the multiplex PCR reads with MiXCR. The data show approximately 330,000 distinct CDR3 sequences, about 61% seen once. The specimen sequenced was peripheral blood. The receptors derive from a man aged 35 to 55 with primary liver carcinoma and hepatitis B virus infection. The CDR3 runs from the conserved cysteine through the conserved F or W. Fields, in order: clone size, D gene, J gene, V gene, CDR3 DNA, CDR3 protein. A D gene is named only where the DNA matches it firmly. The size entry is marked missing in some rows and otherwise reads once, few, many or a size class.

abundance: .
d_gene: TRBD1
j_gene: TRBJ2-1
v_gene: TRBV24-1
CDR3nt: TGTGCCACCAGTGAGTCCGGGACAGGATTTTACAATGAGCAGTTCTTC
CDR3aa: CATSESGTGFYNEQFF

abundance: .
d_gene: .
j_gene: TRBJ2-1
v_gene: TRBV11-1
CDR3nt: TGTGCCAGCAGCTCCTCCGGGACTGGCGAGATAGGTGAGCAGTTCTTC
CDR3aa: CASSSSGTGEIGEQFF

abundance: .
d_gene: .
j_gene: TRBJ2-7
v_gene: TRBV5-6
CDR3nt: TGTGCCAGCAGTTCTAGCAGGAGTTTAGACTACGAGCAGTACTTC
CDR3aa: CASSSSRSLDYEQYF

abundance: .
d_gene: TRBD1
j_gene: TRBJ2-7
v_gene: TRBV6-1
CDR3nt: TGTGCCAGCAGGCGTACAACGACAGGGGGCATTAAGCAGTACTTC
CDR3aa: CASRRTTTGGIKQYF

abundance: .
d_gene: TRBD2
j_gene: TRBJ2-1
v_gene: TRBV6-1
CDR3nt: TGTGTCAGCAGTGATCGCGGGAGCCCCTACAATGAGCAGTTCTTC
CDR3aa: CVSSDRGSPYNEQFF

abundance: .
d_gene: TRBD2
j_gene: TRBJ2-1
v_gene: TRBV4-3
CDR3nt: TGTGCCAGCAGCCAAGATAGCCGGGGAGGGTTGAATGAGCAGTTCTTC
CDR3aa: CASSQDSRGGLNEQFF

abundance: .
d_gene: .
j_gene: TRBJ1-5
v_gene: TRBV6-5
CDR3nt: TGTGCCAGCAGTCCCGTGGGGGGGGGGTTTCAGCCCCAGCATTTT
CDR3aa: CASSPVGGGFQPQHF

abundance: many
d_gene: .
j_gene: TRBJ2-1
v_gene: TRBV6-5
CDR3nt: TGTGCCAGCAGTTACGCCCGGACTCATGAGCAGTTCTTC
CDR3aa: CASSYARTHEQFF

abundance: .
d_gene: .
j_gene: TRBJ1-2
v_gene: TRBV28
CDR3nt: TGTGCCAGCAATGGGGGGGGACCTCGTGGCTATGGCTACACCTTC
CDR3aa: CASNGGGPRGYGYTF

abundance: .
d_gene: .
j_gene: TRBJ1-6
v_gene: TRBV29-1
CDR3nt: TGCAGCGTGGCGGAGGGGAGCTCCGATAATTCACCCCTCCACTTT
CDR3aa: CSVAEGSSDNSPLHF

abundance: .
d_gene: .
j_gene: TRBJ2-7
v_gene: TRBV5-6
CDR3nt: TGTGCCAGCAGCGACAGGACTAGGGTTTCGTACGAGCAGTACTTC
CDR3aa: CASSDRTRVSYEQYF

abundance: .
d_gene: .
j_gene: TRBJ1-5
v_gene: TRBV29-1
CDR3nt: TGCAGCGTCCGACAGGAAAGTAATCAGCCCCAGCATTTT
CDR3aa: CSVRQESNQPQHF

abundance: .
d_gene: .
j_gene: TRBJ2-2
v_gene: TRBV11-2
CDR3nt: TGTGCCAGCAGCTTACAGCCTAACGGGATTACCGGGGAGTTGTTTTTT
CDR3aa: CASSLQPNGITGELFF

abundance: many
d_gene: TRBD2
j_gene: TRBJ2-7
v_gene: TRBV10-3
CDR3nt: TGTGCCATCAGTGAGTCCGGACTAGCGGGAGCGTACTACGAGCAGTACTTC
CDR3aa: CAISESGLAGAYYEQYF

abundance: many
d_gene: .
j_gene: TRBJ2-1
v_gene: TRBV14
CDR3nt: TGTGCCAGCAGCGGGACACGCAACCTGAATGAGCAGTTCTTC
CDR3aa: CASSGTRNLNEQFF

abundance: once
d_gene: .
j_gene: TRBJ2-7
v_gene: TRBV5-1
CDR3nt: TGCACCAGCAGCGGGCCGTCCTACGAGCAGTACTTC
CDR3aa: CTSSGPSYEQYF

abundance: few
d_gene: TRBD1
j_gene: TRBJ1-4
v_gene: TRBV5-1
CDR3nt: TGCGCCAGCAGCCTAAACAGGGGCGATGAAAAACTGTTTTTT
CDR3aa: CASSLNRGDEKLFF

abundance: .
d_gene: .
j_gene: TRBJ2-1
v_gene: TRBV4-1
CDR3nt: TGCACCAGCAGCCAAGATCAGGTAAACCCCTACGAGCAGTTCTTC
CDR3aa: CTSSQDQVNPYEQFF

abundance: .
d_gene: TRBD2
j_gene: TRBJ2-1
v_gene: TRBV30
CDR3nt: TGTGCCTGGAGTCTACTAGCGAATGAGCAGTTCTTC
CDR3aa: CAWSLLANEQFF

abundance: .
d_gene: .
j_gene: TRBJ2-3
v_gene: TRBV4-1
CDR3nt: TGCACCAGCAACGGAGGGATAGGAACCCCAGATACGCAGTATTTT
CDR3aa: CTSNGGIGTPDTQYF

abundance: .
d_gene: .
j_gene: TRBJ2-7
v_gene: TRBV11-2
CDR3nt: TGTGTCAGCAGGCTCTCCTGTGGGGAGCAGTACTTC
CDR3aa: CVSRLSCGEQYF

abundance: few
d_gene: .
j_gene: TRBJ1-1
v_gene: TRBV10-2
CDR3nt: TGCGCCAGCAGCTCAGGGGAACGGAACACTGAAGCTTTCTTT
CDR3aa: CASSSGERNTEAFF